This T cell receptor beta chain was found in a study of blood T cell repertoires in COVID-19 (dated by TCRdb to 2020 to 2021). Background on the whole study: Collaborator samples came from the United States, Italy and Spain and covered acute and convalescent phases of COVID-19. The material from the prospective study consisted of cDNA or gDNA derived from T cells, B-cell-depleted T cells, or PBMCs. The dataset comprised deeply sampled blood TCRbeta repertoires from subjects exposed to, actively infected with, or recovered from COVID-19. A freely available public database, intended as a resource for researchers studying the immune response to SARS-CoV-2, is where the repertoires were released. The samples were drawn from two sources: the first 160 participants of the ongoing ImmuneRACE study, and 1,254 subjects contributed by 6 global collaborators. Nearly every sample came with metadata listing a de-identified subject ID, COVID-19 status, age in years and sex. Where available, HLA class I and class II types were taken from metadata supplied by the sample provider and were not determined by assay-based typing.

On this clone: It lacks a known antigen. Base qualities are not at hand, and no much larger clone is one base apart.

In the prospective study, participants were roughly 18 to 100 years old, resided in approximately 22 geographic areas of the United States, and were enrolled through a virtual design. Cohort assignment in the prospective study relied on participant-reported clinical history from a screening survey and a study questionnaire. Recovered participants in ImmuneRACE Cohort 3 were defined by two consecutive negative NP/OP PCR tests, clearance by a healthcare professional, or resolution of symptoms. In the prospective study, whole blood, serum and a nasopharyngeal or oropharyngeal swab were collected from each participant by mobile phlebotomists. Prospective study participants could optionally give additional blood draws and questionnaires over an approximately 2-month period. Before DNA extraction, blood samples from the prospective study were shipped at room temperature or frozen. The investigation overall reported the following: The amount of clinical and demographic metadata varied by source and participant and was provided uncurated.

TCRbeta CDR3 regions were amplified from genomic DNA using the immunoSEQ Assay, a bias-controlled multiplex PCR. Processing in the source paper ran as follows. Within the assay, amplification of reference gene primers was used to estimate how many nucleated cells each sample contained. To quantify the absolute abundance of each unique TCRbeta CDR3 rearrangement, sequence reads were collapsed and filtered. For each sample, productive Simpson clonality was calculated by taking the square root of Simpson's diversity index across productive rearrangements. The immuneACCESS repertoire file appears here via TCRdb, limited to in-frame rearrangements. These files lack a portion of the clones; in checked studies, under half of the deficit traces to unresolved V genes, and the cause of the others is not known. Clone size and the V and J calls come from that table; the DNA yielded D and trimming. The sample yields about 210,000 clones; roughly four fifths were counted once. Together, the top ten hold 7.5% to 10% of the sample.

Specimen: PBMCs or T cells enriched from blood (not recorded which). This receptor was obtained from a man in his forties or fifties who had recovered from COVID-19.

This receptor carries the CDR3 CASSSGRGANEKLFF. The DNA is TGTGCCAGCAGCTCAGGCAGGGGTGCGAATGAAAAACTGTTTTTT. The rearranged segments are TRBV9 and TRBJ1-4; a weak D assignment points to TRBD1 (6 bases agree). CDR1 and CDR2 were assigned from the germline V gene as SGDLS and YYNGEE. There are 15 amino acids in the CDR3, from cysteine to phenylalanine inclusive. Kept here is only the CDR3 DNA, which spans 45 bases and is read in frame from base 1. The trim is 4 bases for V and 5 bases for J, with a gap of 15 bases between the germline ends.